Listed below are T cell receptor beta chains from one sample, sequenced in a study of blood T cell repertoires in COVID-19. Method: immunoSEQ multiplex PCR; TCRdb's copy keeps in-frame clones and lacks some. This table has 350,000 or so clones, about 90% appearing once. The sample comprised PBMCs or T cells enriched from blood (not recorded which). Source of these receptors: a woman under 40 who had recovered from COVID-19. The CDR3 runs from the conserved cysteine through the conserved F or W. A D gene is named only where the DNA matches it firmly. Rows give clone size only sometimes, using once, few, many, or a class for an expanded clone.

TRBV19	-	TRBJ1-5	TRBD1	TGTGCCAGTACCCCCGAGGCAGGGGGTCAGCCCCAGCATTTT	CASTPEAGGQPQHF
TRBV7-2	-	TRBJ2-3	-	TGTGCCAGCAGCTTAGCGTACACAGATACGCAGTATTTT	CASSLAYTDTQYF
TRBV30	-	TRBJ2-3	-	TGTGCCTGGGACATACAAAGCACAGATACGCAGTATTTT	CAWDIQSTDTQYF
TRBV7-9	-	TRBJ1-3	-	TGTGCCAGCAGCCACCCCCCGGCAGGCGCTAATCCTGGAAACACCATATATTTT	CASSHPPAGANPGNTIYF
TRBV6-4	-	TRBJ2-7	TRBD2	TGTGCCAGCAGTGCCGAGCGGGGCTACGAGCAGTACTTC	CASSAERGYEQYF
TRBV4-2	-	TRBJ2-3	-	TGTGCCAGCAGCCAAGAACTCACTAGCACAGATACGCAGTATTTT	CASSQELTSTDTQYF
TRBV5-4	-	TRBJ1-5	TRBD1	TGTGCCAGCAGCTTGGCCTACAGGGGGCGAACCCTCTATAGCAATCAGCCCCAGCATTTT	CASSLAYRGRTLYSNQPQHF
TRBV7-8	-	TRBJ2-2	-	TGTGCCAGCAGCTTAGACAGGGCGAACACCGGGGAGCTGTTTTTT	CASSLDRANTGELFF
TRBV28	-	TRBJ2-3	TRBD2	TGTGCCAGCAGCCTGCCCGGGACTAGTAAGGATACGCAGTATTTT	CASSLPGTSKDTQYF
TRBV30	-	TRBJ1-2	-	TGTGCCTCCCCTTGGAGGGGAGGCTACACCTTC	CASPWRGGYTF
TRBV10-1	-	TRBJ2-2	-	TGCGCCAGCAGTGAACAGAACACCGGGGAGCTGTTTTTT	CASSEQNTGELFF
TRBV7-6	-	TRBJ1-4	-	TGTGCCAGCAGCTTAGCGCAGGATACAGGGAGAGGGAAACTGTTTTTT	CASSLAQDTGRGKLFF
TRBV19	-	TRBJ1-1	TRBD1	TGTGCCAGTAGTGTGGGGACAGGGGTCACTGAAGCTTTCTTT	CASSVGTGVTEAFF
TRBV7-2	-	TRBJ1-2	TRBD1	TGTGCCAGCAGCTCCGCAGGGGGCTATGGCTACACCTTC	CASSSAGGYGYTF
TRBV7-9	-	TRBJ1-2	TRBD1	TGTGCCAGCAGCCCTGAATTGACAGGGATGGATGGCTACACCTTC	CASSPELTGMDGYTF
TRBV19	-	TRBJ2-1	TRBD1	TGTGCCAGTAGTACACAGGGGGCTGCCTACAATGAGCAGTTCTTC	CASSTQGAAYNEQFF
TRBV2	-	TRBJ2-7	-	TGTGCCAGCAGTGATATCTACGAGCAGTACTTC	CASSDIYEQYF
TRBV24-1	-	TRBJ2-2	-	TGTGCCACCAGTGATCCATGGGGCCATGGGGCCGGGGAGCTGTTTTTT	CATSDPWGHGAGELFF
TRBV29-1	-	TRBJ2-7	TRBD2	TGCAGCGTTGGACTAGCGGGGGTGCGGCAGGAGCAGTACTTC	CSVGLAGVRQEQYF
TRBV19	once	TRBJ1-1	-	TGTGCCAGTAGTATTTTGGGGGAGGCGAACACTGAAGCTTTCTTT	CASSILGEANTEAFF
TRBV5-1	-	TRBJ1-2	TRBD1	TGCGCCAGCAGCTGGGGACAGGGCAATGGCTACACCTTC	CASSWGQGNGYTF
TRBV21-1	many	TRBJ1-1	-	TGTGCCAGCAGCAAAGGCGGACGGGACAGGTGTAGCACTGAAGCTTTCTTT	CASSKGGRDRCSTEAFF
TRBV27	once	TRBJ1-2	-	TGTGCCAGCAGCCTTACCCCTGACAGGTTGTATGGCTACACCTTC	CASSLTPDRLYGYTF
TRBV27	-	TRBJ1-5	-	TGTGCCAGCGGCCCCAGGGGCCCCAATCAGCCCCAGCATTTT	CASGPRGPNQPQHF
TRBV30	-	TRBJ1-2	-	TGTGCCTGGACCCGGGACACATTATCTAACTATGGCTACACCTTC	CAWTRDTLSNYGYTF
TRBV5-5	-	TRBJ1-5	-	TGTGCCAGCAGCTTGCAGGGAGGTCAGCCCCAGCATTTT	CASSLQGGQPQHF
TRBV19	-	TRBJ2-3	-	TGTGCCAGTAGTATAGCCCAGGGTACAGATACGCAGTATTTT	CASSIAQGTDTQYF
TRBV28	-	TRBJ1-4	TRBD1	TGTGCCAGCAGTTTAGGGGGACAGGGTACTAATGAAAAACTGTTTTTT	CASSLGGQGTNEKLFF
TRBV2	few	TRBJ1-5	TRBD1	TGTGCCAGCGGACAGGGAGGAAGCAATCAGCCCCAGCATTTT	CASGQGGSNQPQHF
TRBV28	once	TRBJ2-7	TRBD1	TGTGCCAGCAGTCCGACCGGGACAGGGATCTACGAGCAGTACTTC	CASSPTGTGIYEQYF
TRBV28	-	TRBJ1-2	-	TGTGCCAGCAGACCCTCAGGGGTGTATGGCTACACCTTC	CASRPSGVYGYTF
TRBV4-3	-	TRBJ1-1	-	TGCGCCAGCAAACCGACAGTGGCCCGTTTGAACACTGAAGCTTTCTTT	CASKPTVARLNTEAFF
TRBV5-1	-	TRBJ2-3	-	TGCGCCAGCAGGCAGGGGTACGGCACAGATACGCAGTATTTT	CASRQGYGTDTQYF
TRBV2	-	TRBJ2-4	TRBD2	TGTGCCAGCAGTGGGACTAGGGAAAACATTCAGTACTTC	CASSGTRENIQYF
TRBV25-1	-	TRBJ1-4	TRBD1	TGTGCCAGCAGTGAACAGGGGGCGGGTAATGAAAAACTGTTTTTT	CASSEQGAGNEKLFF
TRBV10-2	-	TRBJ2-2	TRBD2	TGCGCCAGCAGGGTCGCGGGGGGAGCCAAGGGGGAGCTGTTTTTT	CASRVAGGAKGELFF
TRBV19	-	TRBJ2-5	-	TGTGCCAGTAGTGCCACGGAAGAGACCCAGTACTTC	CASSATEETQYF
TRBV27	once	TRBJ1-5	TRBD1	TGTGCCAGCAGTTCTACCGGACAGGGGGCGAGCGGCAATCAGCCCCAGCATTTT	CASSSTGQGASGNQPQHF
TRBV7-9	few	TRBJ1-6	-	TGTGCCAGCAGCCAACACAGGGCTGCTGATTCACCCCTCCACTTT	CASSQHRAADSPLHF
TRBV11-2	-	TRBJ1-5	-	TGTGCCAGCAGCTTAGTCCCAGGGTTGCGTAATCAGCCCCAGCATTTT	CASSLVPGLRNQPQHF
TRBV7-8	-	TRBJ2-7	TRBD1	TGTGCCAGCAGCCCCGACAGGGGTCAAGGCTACGAGCAGTACTTC	CASSPDRGQGYEQYF
TRBV19	-	TRBJ2-3	-	TGTGCCAGTAGTCCAACAGGGACGGCAGATACGCAGTATTTT	CASSPTGTADTQYF
TRBV28	-	TRBJ1-2	-	TGTGCCAGCAGTCTGGGGGGGCGCGTGGATGGCTACACCTTC	CASSLGGRVDGYTF
TRBV29-1	once	TRBJ1-1	TRBD1	TGCAGCGTATCCCGAACTACCACAGGGGACACTGAAGCTTTCTTT	CSVSRTTTGDTEAFF
TRBV7-9	-	TRBJ1-4	TRBD1	TGTGCCAGCAGCTTACCAGGGGGTCATGAAGGTGAAAAACTGTTTTTT	CASSLPGGHEGEKLFF
TRBV2	-	TRBJ2-5	-	TGTGCCAGCAGGCGGGACAGCCAACTAGGGACCCAGTACTTC	CASRRDSQLGTQYF
TRBV13	-	TRBJ2-1	TRBD1	TGTGCCAGCAGTCTAGAGGGGGCAGGGCTCGATGAGCAGTTCTTC	CASSLEGAGLDEQFF
TRBV4-1	-	TRBJ2-7	TRBD1	TGCGCCAGCAGCCAAGGCGGAGGGTCGGACAGGGGGCGACTCAAGCAGTACTTC	CASSQGGGSDRGRLKQYF
TRBV28	-	TRBJ1-5	-	TGTGCCAGCAGTTTTCGGGGTAGGAGCAATCAGCCCCAGCATTTT	CASSFRGRSNQPQHF
TRBV5-5	-	TRBJ2-3	-	TGTGCCAGCAGCTTAGCATGGGCCCCAGATACGCAGTATTTT	CASSLAWAPDTQYF
TRBV28	-	TRBJ1-5	TRBD1	TGTGCCAGCAGTTTCCCCGGGACAGGGGGTAGCAATCAGCCCCAGCATTTT	CASSFPGTGGSNQPQHF
TRBV9	few	TRBJ1-2	TRBD1	TGTGCCAGCAGCCCTCGGACAGGGGGCGATACCTTC	CASSPRTGGDTF
TRBV7-2	-	TRBJ2-5	TRBD1	TGTGCCAGCAGCCGTTCGACAGGGGGATTAGAGACCCAGTACTTC	CASSRSTGGLETQYF